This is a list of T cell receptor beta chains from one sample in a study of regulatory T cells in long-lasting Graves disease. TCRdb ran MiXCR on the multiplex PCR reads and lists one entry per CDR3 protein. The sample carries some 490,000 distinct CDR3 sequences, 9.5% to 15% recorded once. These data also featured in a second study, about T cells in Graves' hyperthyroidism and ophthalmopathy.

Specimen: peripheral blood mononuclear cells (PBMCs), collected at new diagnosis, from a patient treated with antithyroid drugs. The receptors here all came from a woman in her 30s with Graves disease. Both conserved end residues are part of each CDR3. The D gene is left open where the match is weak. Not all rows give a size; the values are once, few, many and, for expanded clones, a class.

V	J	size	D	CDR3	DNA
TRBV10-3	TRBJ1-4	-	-	CAISARNLGPTNEKLFF	TGTGCCATCAGCGCCCGGAATTTGGGGCCAACTAATGAAAAACTGTTTTTT
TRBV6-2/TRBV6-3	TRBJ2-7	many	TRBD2	CASSTRLAHEQYF	TGTGCCAGCAGTACTAGACTAGCCCACGAGCAGTACTTC
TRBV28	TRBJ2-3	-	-	CASSLKRRARLDTQYF	TGTGCCAGCAGTTTAAAAAGGAGGGCCCGTTTAGATACGCAGTATTTT
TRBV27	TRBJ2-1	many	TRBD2	CASSLNRLGTRVNEQFF	TGTGCCAGCAGTTTAAATCGATTGGGGACTAGAGTCAATGAGCAGTTCTTC
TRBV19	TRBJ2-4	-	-	CASSIPRQGKNIQYF	TGTGCCAGTAGTATACCCCGGCAGGGCAAAAACATTCAGTACTTC
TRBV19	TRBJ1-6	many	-	CASSPRWGGSPLHF	TGTGCCAGTAGCCCAAGGTGGGGAGGATCACCCCTCCACTTT
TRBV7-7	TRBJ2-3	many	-	CASSPSRGGTQYF	TGCGCCAGCAGCCCGTCAAGGGGCGGTACGCAGTATTTT
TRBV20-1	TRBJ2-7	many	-	CSARAPYGGYEQYF	TGCAGTGCTAGAGCCCCCTATGGGGGCTACGAGCAGTACTTC
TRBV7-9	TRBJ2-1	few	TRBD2	CASSPRTSSGEQFF	TGTGCCAGCAGCCCCCGGACTAGCTCGGGTGAGCAGTTCTTC
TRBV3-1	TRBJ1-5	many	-	CASSQDRGQPQHF	TGCGCCAGCAGCCAAGATAGGGGTCAGCCCCAGCATTTT
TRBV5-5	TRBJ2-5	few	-	CASSLTSGPRGSETQYF	TGTGCCAGCAGCTTAACCTCGGGACCGAGGGGATCAGAGACCCAGTACTTC
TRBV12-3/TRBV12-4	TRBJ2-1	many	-	CASRQRNNEQFF	TGTGCCAGCAGACAACGGAACAATGAGCAGTTCTTC
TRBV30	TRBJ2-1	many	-	CAWSVLGPGYNEQFF	TGTGCCTGGAGTGTACTAGGACCCGGATACAATGAGCAGTTCTTC
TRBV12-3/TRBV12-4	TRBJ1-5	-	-	CASSPPLWPDFTNQPQHF	TGTGCCAGCAGTCCCCCCCTTTGGCCAGATTTCACTAATCAGCCCCAGCATTTT
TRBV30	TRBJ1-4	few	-	CAWSAFVGENEKLFF	TGTGCCTGGAGCGCCTTCGTCGGGGAGAATGAAAAACTGTTTTTT
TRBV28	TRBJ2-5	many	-	CASSSDRRETQYF	TGTGCCAGCAGTTCGGACAGAAGGGAGACCCAGTACTTC
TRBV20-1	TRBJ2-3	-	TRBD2	CSATLAGGSTDTQYF	TGCAGTGCAACACTAGCGGGAGGATCAACAGATACGCAGTATTTT
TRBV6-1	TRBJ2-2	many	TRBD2	CASTLLTSGGTGELFF	TGTGCCAGCACCCTACTGACTAGCGGGGGCACCGGGGAGCTGTTTTTT
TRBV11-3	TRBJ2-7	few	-	CASSLDPLGEQYF	TGTGCCAGCAGCTTAGATCCTCTCGGCGAGCAGTACTTC
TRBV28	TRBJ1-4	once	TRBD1	CASRATGAGEKLFF	TGTGCCAGCAGAGCGACAGGGGCTGGTGAAAAACTGTTTTTT
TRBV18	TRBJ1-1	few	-	CASSPDLGSTEAFF	TGTGCCAGCTCACCGGACTTGGGGAGCACTGAAGCTTTCTTT
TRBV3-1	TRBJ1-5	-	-	CASSTGWIDQPQHF	TGTGCCAGCAGCACGGGATGGATCGATCAGCCCCAGCATTTT
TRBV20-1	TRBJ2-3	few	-	CSVPVWDTTQYF	TGCAGTGTTCCGGTTTGGGATACTACGCAGTATTTT
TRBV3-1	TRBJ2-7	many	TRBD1	CASSQGAGGGITFYEQYF	TGTGCCAGCAGCCAAGGGGCAGGGGGCGGTATCACATTTTACGAGCAGTACTTC
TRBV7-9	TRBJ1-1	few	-	CASSDGTAEAFF	TGTGCCAGCAGCGACGGGACCGCTGAAGCTTTCTTT
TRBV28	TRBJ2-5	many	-	CASRPSGLRGEETQYF	TGTGCCAGCAGGCCATCAGGCCTCAGGGGGGAAGAGACCCAGTACTTC
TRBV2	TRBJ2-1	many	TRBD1	CASNGQAHPIYNEQFF	TGTGCCAGCAACGGACAGGCCCATCCCATTTACAATGAGCAGTTCTTC
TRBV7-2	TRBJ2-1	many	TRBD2	CASSPLAGVYNEQFF	TGTGCCAGCAGCCCACTAGCGGGAGTCTACAATGAGCAGTTCTTC
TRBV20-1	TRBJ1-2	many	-	CSARGGGNYGYTF	TGCAGTGCTAGAGGTGGGGGTAACTATGGCTACACCTTC
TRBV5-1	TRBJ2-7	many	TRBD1	CASSLSLDRAYEQYF	TGCGCCAGCAGTTTGAGCCTGGACAGGGCGTACGAGCAGTACTTC
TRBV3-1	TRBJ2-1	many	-	CASSQDQGGPLDEQFF	TGTGCCAGCAGCCAAGATCAAGGAGGGCCTTTGGATGAGCAGTTCTTC
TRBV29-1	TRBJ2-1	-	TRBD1	CSVLFPGTANLDEQFF	TGCAGCGTCCTTTTTCCCGGGACAGCTAATCTCGATGAGCAGTTCTTC
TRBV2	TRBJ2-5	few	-	CASSSPGSETRYF	TGTGCCAGCAGTTCTCCGGGGAGTGAGACCCGGTACTTC
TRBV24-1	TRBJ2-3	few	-	CATSDSLREQSTDTQYF	TGTGCCACCAGTGACAGCCTCCGGGAGCAGAGCACAGATACGCAGTATTTT
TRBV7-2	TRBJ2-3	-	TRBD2	CASSLGLAGVRDTQYF	TGTGCCAGCAGCTTAGGGCTAGCGGGAGTGAGAGATACGCAGTATTTT
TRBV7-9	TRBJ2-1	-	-	CASSPGDLREEQFF	TGTGCCAGCAGCCCGGGGGACCTGAGGGAGGAGCAGTTCTTC
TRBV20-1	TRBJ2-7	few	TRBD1	CSASQGQYEQYF	TGCAGTGCTTCTCAGGGACAGTACGAGCAGTACTTC
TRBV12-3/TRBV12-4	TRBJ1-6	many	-	CASRWTENSPLHF	TGTGCCAGCAGGTGGACAGAAAATTCACCCCTCCACTTT
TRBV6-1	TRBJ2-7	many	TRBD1	CASSLIGTGTYEQYF	TGTGCCAGCAGCTTGATTGGGACAGGGACCTACGAGCAGTACTTC
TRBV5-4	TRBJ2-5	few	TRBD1	CASSSQGAGGETQYF	TGTGCCAGCAGCTCACAGGGGGCCGGGGGGGAGACCCAGTACTTC
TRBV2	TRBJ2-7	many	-	CASSRRQVYEQYF	TGTGCCAGCAGTCGCCGACAGGTCTACGAGCAGTACTTC